Shown below are 22 T cell receptor beta chains from a single sample sequenced in a study of cytomegalovirus exposure and HLA in healthy donors. Amplification used 60 Vbeta primers and 13 Jbeta primers. Repertoires were generated with immunoSEQ multiplex PCR, while TCRdb's copy carries only in-frame clones and drops some. Counted here are around 150,000 clones, around two thirds occurring once; the ten biggest clones make up under 11%. Input material: PBMCs. All receptors come from a man aged 30 to 39 in good health and CMV-seropositive.

The chain employs TRBV7-3 and TRBJ2-7; 9 bases map to TRBD2. After removal of 2 bases from V and 5 bases from J, the junction contained 1 base not matched to a gene. This CDR3 contains 13 residues. CDR1 SGHTA and CDR2 FQGTGA come from the germline V gene. CDR3 nucleotides: TGTGCCAGCAGCTTATGGACTAGCGACGAGCAGTACTTC. It translates to CASSLWTSDEQYF.

This clone has only a few counts. This chain links TRBV4-1 with TRBJ2-3, with a weak D call TRBD1 (6 bases). This CDR3 contains 15 residues. Germline CDR1 and CDR2: MGHRA and YSYEKL. V dropped 2 bases and J dropped 6 bases, with 15 bases sitting between them. CDR3 in DNA: TGCGCCAGCAGCCAACGACAGGTCGCAGGCGATACGCAGTATTTT. Its translation: CASSQRQVAGDTQYF.

A few counts support this clone. This sequence joins TRBV2 and TRBJ1-2; 11 nucleotides line up with TRBD1. The germline gives CDR1 SNHLY, CDR2 FYNNEI. Losses at the gene ends were 4 bases for V and 8 bases for J; bases not matched to a gene: 6. The CDR3 has 14 amino acids. CDR3 in DNA: TGTGCCAGCAGTGGATGGACAGGGGGCACGGGCTACACCTTC. Its protein is CASSGWTGGTGYTF.

In its sample, this clone was seen a few times. The genes are TRBV28 and TRBJ1-5, with 7 bases fitting TRBD1. The length of the CDR3 is 16 residues. Germline loops: CDR1 MDHEN, CDR2 SYDVKM. J gave up 2 bases and V 4 bases, and 8 bases lay outside the gene matches. CDR3 in DNA: TGTGCCAGCAGTTCCTCACACAGGGGCGGCAATCAGCCCCAGCATTTT. It translates to CASSSSHRGGNQPQHF. Combining the CDR3 with reference TRBV28 and TRBJ1-5 gives the whole variable domain DVKVTQSSRYLVKRTGEKVFLECVQDMDHENMFWYRQDPGLGLRLIYFSYDVKMKEKGDIPEGYSVSREKKERFSLILESASTNQTSMYLCASSSSHRGGNQPQHFGDGTRLSIL.

The chain joins TRBV7-9 to TRBJ2-7, with 10 bases fitting TRBD1. The V and J ends lost 5 bases and 1 base, in that order; junction bases with no gene match: 8. CDR3 size: 16 residues. Germline values: CDR1 SEHNR, CDR2 FQNEAQ (reference sequence). The DNA for the CDR3 is TGTGCCAGCAGCCCCCACCGGGACAGGGGATCCTACGAGCAGTACTTC. Amino acid sequence: CASSPHRDRGSYEQYF.

This clone was observed a handful of times. The rearrangement uses TRBV5-1 and TRBJ2-4, with D maybe TRBD1 (6 bases). Germline-derived CDR1 and CDR2 are SGHRS and YFSETQ. The CDR3 is 13 amino acids. V was cut by 0 bases and J by 5 bases, with 6 bases left in between. The CDR3 sequence is CASSLGTENIQYF. CDR3 sequence (DNA): TGCGCCAGCAGCTTGGGGACAGAAAACATTCAGTACTTC.

This chain connects TRBV6-5 to TRBJ1-5; 8 bases agree with TRBD1. Germline V lookup: CDR1 MNHEY, CDR2 SVGAGI. V shed 6 bases, J shed 4 bases, and the junction held 5 bases outside the gene matches. The CDR3 spans 14 residues. This CDR3 reads CASRGTGGNQPQHF. In DNA form, the CDR3 reads TGTGCCAGCAGGGGGACAGGCGGGAATCAGCCCCAGCATTTT.

The CDR3, as DNA: TGCAGCGTCGAGACAGCCCTCTATGGCTACACCTTC. It is translated as CSVETALYGYTF. V is TRBV29-1 and J is TRBJ1-2; D is perhaps TRBD1 (5 bases). V lost 6 bases and J lost 4, with 12 bases in between. Germline V gives CDR1 SQVTM, CDR2 ANQGSEA. The CDR3 has 12 amino acids.

The chain has TRBV27 and TRBJ2-7; the match to TRBD1 covers 10 bases. CDR1 is MNHEY and CDR2 is SMNVEV in the germline V gene (reference sequence). The CDR3 spans 14 residues. The ends lost 4 bases at V and 7 bases at J; junction bases unmatched: 7. The DNA of the CDR3 is TGTGCCAGCAGTTCGCAGGGACAGGGGTGGGAGCAGTACTTC. Its translation is CASSSQGQGWEQYF.

This chain links TRBV28 with TRBJ2-7; perhaps TRBD2 as D (5 bases). This CDR3 contains 14 residues. CDR1 and CDR2 (germline): MDHEN, SYDVKM. The germline V and J ends were trimmed by 7 bases and 0 bases, with 13 bases remaining between them. The CDR3 loop is CASILSAFSYEQYF. The DNA of the CDR3 is TGTGCCAGCATCCTTAGCGCCTTCTCCTACGAGCAGTACTTC. Full variable domain (missing parts from reference TRBV28 and TRBJ2-7): DVKVTQSSRYLVKRTGEKVFLECVQDMDHENMFWYRQDPGLGLRLIYFSYDVKMKEKGDIPEGYSVSREKKERFSLILESASTNQTSMYLCASILSAFSYEQYFGPGTRLTVT.

The rearrangement links TRBV27 to TRBJ1-5; D is perhaps TRBD1 (5 bases). The CDR3 has 21 amino acids. Trimming removed 3 bases from V and 6 bases from J, with 33 bases in between. Germline V lookup: CDR1 MNHEY, CDR2 SMNVEV (reference sequence). This CDR3 is CASSFLSQGGRNRIVIQPQHF. The CDR3 nucleotides are TGTGCCAGCAGTTTCCTCTCCCAAGGAGGGCGAAACAGGATAGTAATTCAGCCCCAGCATTTT.

V gene TRBV4-1 combines with J gene TRBJ1-1; possibly TRBD1 for D (6 bases). V was shortened by 2 bases and J by 1 base, with 11 bases between the two germline ends. The CDR3 has 15 residues. Germline V gene lookup returns CDR1 MGHRA and CDR2 YSYEKL. CDR3 nucleotides: TGCGCCAGCAGCCAATCTACGACAGGGAACACTGAAGCTTTCTTT. It specifies CASSQSTTGNTEAFF.

This chain links TRBV19 with TRBJ2-6; tentative D call: TRBD2 (6 bases). The CDR3 loop spans 15 amino acids. Germline V lookup: CDR1 LNHDA, CDR2 SQIVND (reference sequence). The V and J ends lost 8 bases and 2 bases respectively, with 13 bases between them. Written as DNA, the CDR3 is TGTGCCAGTGTGGGGGGAGTAACTGGGGCCAACGTCCTGACTTTC. It specifies CASVGGVTGANVLTF.

The chain is built from TRBV7-6 and TRBJ1-6; 7 nucleotides match TRBD1. Germline CDR1 and CDR2: SGHVS and FNYEAQ. CDR3 length: 14 amino acids. Trimming cost V 5 bases and J 6 bases; bases outside gene matches: 4. The chain's CDR3 is CASSQQGLNSPLHF. The CDR3 DNA sequence: TGTGCCAGCAGCCAACAGGGGCTTAATTCACCCCTCCACTTT.

The gene calls are TRBV27 and TRBJ2-1; D is possibly TRBD2 (5 bases). Germline-derived CDR1 and CDR2 are MNHEY and SMNVEV (reference sequence). V was shortened by 1 base and J by 7 bases, with 14 bases between the two germline ends. The CDR3 runs to 15 residues. CDR3 in amino acids: CASSLLGVSLNEQFF. The DNA for the CDR3 is TGTGCCAGCAGTTTATTGGGAGTCTCTCTTAATGAGCAGTTCTTC.

The chain has TRBV7-6 and TRBJ2-7, with 12 bases fitting TRBD1. This CDR3 has 15 amino acids. From germline, CDR1 is SGHVS and CDR2 FNYEAQ. With 2 bases clipped from V and 4 bases from J, the junction kept 3 bases outside the gene matches. The DNA for the CDR3 is TGTGCCAGCAGCTTATCGGGACAGGGGGCTTACGAGCAGTACTTC. Its translation: CASSLSGQGAYEQYF.

The chain carries TRBV28 and TRBJ1-2; 10 bases map to TRBD1. The V and J ends lost 3 bases and 2 bases, in that order; junction bases with no gene match: 6. The CDR3 is 16 residues long. The germline CDR1 and CDR2 sequences are MDHEN and SYDVKM. CDR3 bases: TGTGCCAGCAGTTTTATCCGGGGACAGGGGAACTATGGCTACACCTTC. It yields the protein CASSFIRGQGNYGYTF.

This chain uses TRBV25-1 with TRBJ2-7; D ambiguous. Trimming cost V 3 bases and J 1 base, with 7 bases left between them. The CDR3 length is 13 residues. Germline CDR1 reads MGHDK; CDR2 reads SYGVNS. The CDR3 loop is CASSDFGSYEQYF. In DNA form, the CDR3 reads TGTGCCAGCAGTGACTTCGGTTCCTACGAGCAGTACTTC.

J is TRBJ1-2 and V is TRBV5-1; perhaps TRBD1 as D (5 bases). V was clipped by 0 bases and J by 3 bases, with 12 bases between them. Germline V gives CDR1 SGHRS, CDR2 YFSETQ. This CDR3 has 15 amino acids. CDR3 DNA: TGCGCCAGCAGCTTGGCCTTAAGCAGGGACTATGGCTACACCTTC. Amino acid sequence: CASSLALSRDYGYTF.

The V gene is TRBV6-1, the J gene TRBJ2-5, with 8 positions matching TRBD1. With V trimmed by 5 bases and J by 5 bases, 4 bases remained unmatched. Per the germline V gene, CDR1 is MNHNS and CDR2 is SASEGT. The CDR3 is made up of 13 amino acids. Here the CDR3 DNA reads TGTGCCAGCAGTACACACAGGGGGGAGACCCAGTACTTC. Protein product: CASSTHRGETQYF.

In this sample, this clone turned up a few times. V and J are TRBV14 and TRBJ1-1, with 7 bases fitting TRBD1. The germline V gene encodes CDR1 SGHDN and CDR2 FVKESK. Trimming at V came to 1 base and at J to 0 bases, leaving 2 bases not matched to a gene. The CDR3 length is 15 residues. The CDR3 DNA follows: TGTGCCAGCAGCCAAGGGACAGGTATGAACACTGAAGCTTTCTTT. It translates to CASSQGTGMNTEAFF.

The V gene is TRBV28, the J gene TRBJ1-2; D is ambiguous. Germline CDR1 and CDR2: MDHEN and SYDVKM. This CDR3 contains 12 residues. V was pared by 2 bases and J by 9 bases, with 10 bases between. For the CDR3, the DNA is TGTGCCAGCAGTTTAGTTAGAATCCGCTACACCTTC. Translated: CASSLVRIRYTF.